The TCR beta chain described here comes from a study of CD8+ T cells in alopecia areata. Study in general: Scalp area affected, as a percentage, set the severity score of treated patients. The study's findings and limits: Possibly as an HLA-related effect, TCR sharing across patients appeared less clear than in mice. Normal scalp had lower clonality than lesional scalp, with alopecia totalis/universalis lesions showing this most strongly.

In germline, CDR1 is LGHNA, CDR2 YSLEER. The CDR3 sequence is 15 residues long. Trimming took off 0 bases at V and 4 bases at J, with 12 bases between the two ends. This clone was recorded at least ten times. The antigen remains undetermined. The same CDR3 also results from other DNA sequences found in this sample. As the sequencing template, cDNA was produced by extracting RNA and reverse transcribing it. Measured with immunoSEQ multiplex PCR; TCRdb has only the in-frame clones, and not every one. This table holds 80,000 to 100,000 clones, 44% found once. This sample's treatment: oral pan-JAK inhibitor, 5-10 mg twice daily.

The source was CD8+ T cells sorted from blood, collected at week 24, from a patient treated with tofacitinib. This sequence was found in a human donor with alopecia areata. This chain uses TRBV4-3 with TRBJ2-5; the D gene is possibly TRBD2 (7 bases). CDR3 sequence (DNA): TGCGCCAGCAGCCAAGATGGCGGGGGCGGAGAGACCCAGTACTTC. Its protein product is CASSQDGGGGETQYF.